These 23 T cell receptor beta chains share one sample of origin, sequenced in a study of shared clonotypes between healthy human individuals. Naive CD8 populations comprised CD45RO-negative cells positively selected for CCR7, excluding terminally differentiated effector memory CD45RA+ cells. This table comes from immunoSEQ multiplex PCR, and its TCRdb copy is limited to in-frame clones, with some not included. The sample yields around 640,000 clones, about 96% seen once. The specimen was naive CD8+ T cells sorted from blood. Receptors were obtained from a woman aged 25 to 39 in good health.

The chain links TRBV28 to TRBJ2-5; 10 bases are a match to TRBD1. This CDR3 comprises 17 residues. Trimming at V came to 5 bases and at J to 6 bases, leaving 15 bases not matched to a gene. Germline CDR1 and CDR2: MDHEN and SYDVKM. CDR3 sequence reads: CASSPDIRDRGYQTQYF. The CDR3 DNA is TGTGCCAGCAGTCCAGACATTCGGGACAGGGGTTATCAGACCCAGTACTTC.

Note on this clone: Other DNA sequences from this sample encode an identical CDR3 as well. For the CDR3, the DNA is TGTGCCAGCAGTTTAAGACAGGCTAATCAGCCCCAGCATTTT. Translating it yields CASSLRQANQPQHF. The chain uses TRBV27 and TRBJ1-5, with D tentatively TRBD1 (6 bases). The CDR3 covers 14 residues. The germline V gene encodes CDR1 MNHEY and CDR2 SMNVEV (reference sequence). The V end was cut by 2 bases, the J end by 4 bases, with 9 bases between.

The chain is built from TRBV7-9 and TRBJ2-7, with TRBD2 matching over 10 bases. The ends lost 4 bases at V and 2 bases at J; junction bases unmatched: 8. Per the germline V gene, CDR1 is SEHNR and CDR2 is FQNEAQ (reference sequence). This CDR3 contains 16 residues. Written as DNA, the CDR3 is TGTGCCAGCAGCTCCGTTCGGCTAGCGGGAGCCTACGAGCAGTACTTC. Amino acid sequence: CASSSVRLAGAYEQYF.

The chain combines TRBV2 with TRBJ2-3, with a weak D call TRBD1 (6 bases). Germline CDR1 reads SNHLY; CDR2 reads FYNNEI. This CDR3 region has 14 residues. V gave up 6 bases and J gave up 2 bases, with 12 bases separating them. The CDR3 nucleotides read TGTGCCAGCAGGGAGGACAGCTACACAGATACGCAGTATTTT. It yields the protein CASREDSYTDTQYF. Complete variable domain (other parts from reference TRBV2 and TRBJ2-3): EPEVTQTPSHQVTQMGQEVILRCVPISNHLYFYWYRQILGQKVEFLVSFYNNEISEKSEIFDDQFSVERPDGSNFTLKIRSTKLEDSAMYFCASREDSYTDTQYFGPGTRLTVL.

The rearrangement uses TRBV7-8 and TRBJ2-2; no definite D call. V was cut by 0 bases and J by 5 bases, with 10 bases left in between. Germline V gene sequence: CDR1 SGHVS, CDR2 FQNEAQ. The CDR3 contains 15 residues. CDR3 in DNA: TGTGCCAGCAGCTTAGCAGGAGTGGGGACCGGGGAGCTGTTTTTT. It codes for CASSLAGVGTGELFF.

The chain links TRBV15 to TRBJ1-4; possibly TRBD1 for D (6 bases). The CDR3 has 14 amino acids. The V end was cut by 8 bases, the J end by 6 bases, with 16 bases between. Germline-derived CDR1 and CDR2 are LNHNV and YYDKDF (reference sequence). DNA for the CDR3: TGTGCCACCGCTGGGGGCCGGGGATATGAAAAACTGTTTTTT. Translated: CATAGGRGYEKLFF.

This clone has just one count. CDR3 in DNA: TGTGCCAGCAGCTTAGCCACGATCAGGGGAGTCTCCTACGAGCAGTACTTC. It translates to CASSLATIRGVSYEQYF. The chain joins TRBV11-2 to TRBJ2-7; weak D call: TRBD1 (6 bases). Between the trimmed V and J ends, which lost 1 base and 0 bases, there was a span of 16 bases. This CDR3 spans 17 amino acids. Germline CDR1 is SGHAT and CDR2 is FQNNGV.

The V and J genes are TRBV27 and TRBJ2-1; 7 bases fit TRBD2. Trimming at V came to 5 bases and at J to 9 bases, leaving 16 bases not matched to a gene. The CDR3 consists of 16 residues. Germline values: CDR1 MNHEY, CDR2 SMNVEV (reference sequence). This chain's CDR3 is CASSPRGGSIWVEQFF. DNA for the CDR3: TGTGCCAGCAGTCCGAGAGGCGGGAGTATTTGGGTTGAGCAGTTCTTC.

This chain joins TRBV7-9 and TRBJ1-1; tentative D call: TRBD1 (5 bases). The CDR3 spans 12 residues. Per the germline V gene, CDR1 is SEHNR and CDR2 is FQNEAQ (reference sequence). V was clipped by 6 bases and J by 0 bases, with 5 bases between them. CDR3 coding DNA: TGTGCCAGCAGGGACATGAACACTGAAGCTTTCTTT. Translating it yields CASRDMNTEAFF.

Turning to this clone: In the same sample, other DNA sequences code for this CDR3. The V call is TRBV5-8, the J call TRBJ2-1; D is undetermined. Trimming shortened V by 1 base and J by 0 bases, and 5 bases separated the two germline ends. This CDR3 region has 14 residues. CDR1 and CDR2 (germline): SGHTS, YDEGEE. CDR3 coding DNA: TGTGCCAGCAGCTTGCGCGGCTCCTACAATGAGCAGTTCTTC. This translates into CASSLRGSYNEQFF.

The V call is TRBV11-2, the J call TRBJ2-1, with D unclear. The CDR3 runs 14 residues. Trimming removed 1 base at V and 5 bases at J, with 9 bases between. Germline V gene sequence: CDR1 SGHAT, CDR2 FQNNGV. The CDR3, as DNA: TGTGCCAGCAGCTTAGCGCCGGCCAACAATGAGCAGTTCTTC. This sequence encodes CASSLAPANNEQFF. The whole variable domain, remainder taken from reference TRBV11-2 and TRBJ2-1, is EAGVAQSPRYKIIEKRQSVAFWCNPISGHATLYWYQQILGQGPKLLIQFQNNGVVDDSQLPKDRFSAERLKGVDSTLKIQPAKLEDSAVYLCASSLAPANNEQFFGPGTRLTVL.

The genes are TRBV5-1 and TRBJ2-1, with TRBD2 as a possible D gene (6 bases). The CDR3 runs to 15 residues. The germline gives CDR1 SGHRS, CDR2 YFSETQ. The V and J ends lost 8 bases and 2 bases respectively, with 17 bases between them. CDR3 sequence: CASYDGREPYNEQFF. The CDR3 DNA sequence: TGCGCCAGTTACGATGGTCGGGAGCCCTACAATGAGCAGTTCTTC.

The genes are TRBV15 and TRBJ2-5; D unclear. Trimming left V 0 bases short and J 5 bases short, with 10 bases between. The CDR3 loop spans 14 amino acids. Germline V gives CDR1 LNHNV, CDR2 YYDKDF (reference sequence). Here the CDR3 DNA reads TGTGCCACCAGCAGAGAAGAGCGAAGGGAGACCCAGTACTTC. This translates into CATSREERRETQYF.

The chain employs TRBV10-1 and TRBJ2-1; D not resolved. This CDR3 has 15 residues. Germline V gene lookup returns CDR1 WNHNN and CDR2 SYGVQD (reference sequence). Trimming removed 2 bases from V and 2 bases from J, with 10 bases in between. In DNA form, the CDR3 reads TGCGCCAGCAGTGAGAACCCGGGCCCCTACAATGAGCAGTTCTTC. Amino acids: CASSENPGPYNEQFF.

Worth noting for this clone: Other DNA sequences within the sample encode an identical CDR3. The chain recombines TRBV28 with TRBJ2-3; D is unresolved. CDR3 length equals 14 residues. V lost 6 bases, J lost 1 base, and 11 bases lay in between. The V gene's germline CDR1 is MDHEN and CDR2 SYDVKM. In DNA, the CDR3 is TGTGCCAGCAGCTTTAGACTGGGCACAGATACGCAGTATTTT. Amino acids: CASSFRLGTDTQYF.

The V and J genes are TRBV5-4 and TRBJ2-1, with D hard to call. Trimming removed 2 bases at V and 2 bases at J, with 14 bases between. The CDR3 is 16 residues long. Germline CDR1 reads SGHNT; CDR2 reads YYREEE (reference sequence). This chain's CDR3 is CASSLGVTEAYNEQFF. The CDR3 DNA follows: TGTGCCAGCAGCTTAGGAGTGACGGAAGCCTACAATGAGCAGTTCTTC.

The chain links TRBV4-2 to TRBJ2-5; no definite D call. The end of the DNA is better explained by TRBJ2-7, so the J call may be wrong. The CDR3 contains 13 residues. Germline values: CDR1 LGHNA, CDR2 YNFKEQ. The CDR3 sequence: CASSQARTYEQYF. The CDR3 DNA reads TGTGCCAGCAGCCAAGCTCGCACCTACGAGCAGTACTTC.

V and J are TRBV19 and TRBJ2-6; D not certain. The CDR3 covers 17 residues. Germline V gene sequence: CDR1 LNHDA, CDR2 SQIVND (reference sequence). The V end was cut by 6 bases, the J end by 2 bases, with 17 bases between. The CDR3 is CASRPGPLGPGANVLTF. The CDR3 DNA sequence: TGTGCCAGTAGACCAGGCCCTCTCGGACCTGGGGCCAACGTCCTGACTTTC.

The chain combines TRBV7-9 with TRBJ2-7; 8 bases match TRBD1. There are 15 residues in the CDR3. V was pared by 4 bases and J by 2 bases, with 7 bases of the junction left unmatched. The V gene's germline CDR1 is SEHNR and CDR2 FQNEAQ (reference sequence). In nucleotides, the CDR3 is TGTGCCAGCAGCTCCCATGACAGGGGAGCCTACGAGCAGTACTTC. It codes for CASSSHDRGAYEQYF.

This rearrangement joins TRBV27 to TRBJ2-2; 7 nucleotides agree with TRBD1. The length of the CDR3 is 15 residues. CDR1 and CDR2 (germline): MNHEY, SMNVEV (reference sequence). The trim removed 5 bases at V and 4 bases at J, leaving 7 bases unmatched. DNA of the CDR3: TGTGCCAGCAGTAACCACAGGGGCCCCACCGGGGAGCTGTTTTTT. Translating gives CASSNHRGPTGELFF.

This clone was counted once. The CDR3 region is CASSPDGVPSYNEQFF. CDR3 DNA sequence: TGTGCCAGCAGCCCCGATGGGGTCCCGTCCTACAATGAGCAGTTCTTC. J is TRBJ2-1 and V is TRBV11-2; D ambiguous. The germline V and J ends were trimmed by 5 bases and 1 base, with 15 bases remaining between them. Germline CDR1 SGHAT, CDR2 FQNNGV. The CDR3 has 16 residues. The whole variable domain, remainder taken from reference TRBV11-2 and TRBJ2-1, is EAGVAQSPRYKIIEKRQSVAFWCNPISGHATLYWYQQILGQGPKLLIQFQNNGVVDDSQLPKDRFSAERLKGVDSTLKIQPAKLEDSAVYLCASSPDGVPSYNEQFFGPGTRLTVL.

This clone was detected only once. V is TRBV12-2 and J is TRBJ2-7. TRBV12-2 is given as a pseudogene. The CDR3 totals 11 residues. The CDR3 nucleotides read TGTGCAAGTCGCTTAGTAGGCGAGCAGTACTTC. Protein sequence: CASRLVGEQYF.

The rearrangement joins TRBV5-6 to TRBJ2-3; the match to TRBD1 covers 7 bases. CDR1 SGHDT and CDR2 YYEEEE come from the germline V gene. The CDR3 covers 14 residues. V shed 3 bases, J shed 6 bases, and the junction held 7 bases outside the gene matches. The CDR3 spells CASSWDSSRDTQYF. The CDR3 coding sequence is TGTGCCAGCAGCTGGGACAGTTCGCGGGATACGCAGTATTTT.